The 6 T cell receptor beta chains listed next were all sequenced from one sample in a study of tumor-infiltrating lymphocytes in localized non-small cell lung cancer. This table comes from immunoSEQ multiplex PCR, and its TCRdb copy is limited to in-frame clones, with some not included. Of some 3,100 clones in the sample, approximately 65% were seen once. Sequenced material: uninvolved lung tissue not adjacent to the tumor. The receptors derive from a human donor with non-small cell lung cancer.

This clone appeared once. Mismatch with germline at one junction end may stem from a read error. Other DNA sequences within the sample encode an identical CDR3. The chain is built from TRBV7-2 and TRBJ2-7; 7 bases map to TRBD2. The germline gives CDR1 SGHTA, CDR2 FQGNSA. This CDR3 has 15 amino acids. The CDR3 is CASSSSPGLAYEQYF. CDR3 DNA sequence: TGCGCCAGCAGCTCCTCTCCTGGACTAGCCTACGAGCAGTACTTC.

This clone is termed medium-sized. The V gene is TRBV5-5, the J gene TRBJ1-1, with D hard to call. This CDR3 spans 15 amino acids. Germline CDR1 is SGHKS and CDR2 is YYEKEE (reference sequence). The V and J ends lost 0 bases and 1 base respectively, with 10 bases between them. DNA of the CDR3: TGTGCCAGCAGCTTGGATGTGGCAGGGAACACTGAAGCTTTCTTT. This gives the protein CASSLDVAGNTEAFF.

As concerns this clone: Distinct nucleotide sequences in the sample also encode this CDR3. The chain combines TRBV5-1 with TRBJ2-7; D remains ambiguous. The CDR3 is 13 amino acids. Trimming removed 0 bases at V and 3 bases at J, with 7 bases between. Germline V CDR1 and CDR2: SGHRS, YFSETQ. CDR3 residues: CASSLGQFYEQYF. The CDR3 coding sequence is TGCGCCAGCAGCTTGGGCCAGTTCTACGAGCAGTACTTC.

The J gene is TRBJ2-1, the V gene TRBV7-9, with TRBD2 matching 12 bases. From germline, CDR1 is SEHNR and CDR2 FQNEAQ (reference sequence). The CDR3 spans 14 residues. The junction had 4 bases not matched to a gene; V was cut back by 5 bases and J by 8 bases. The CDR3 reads CASSPWTSGDEQFF. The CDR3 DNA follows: TGTGCCAGCAGCCCATGGACTAGCGGGGATGAGCAGTTCTTC.

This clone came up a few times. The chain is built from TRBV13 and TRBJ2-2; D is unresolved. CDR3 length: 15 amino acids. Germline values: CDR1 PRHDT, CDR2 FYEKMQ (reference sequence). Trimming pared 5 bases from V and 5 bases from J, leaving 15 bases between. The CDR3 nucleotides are TGTGCCAGCAGCACCGAAACCTACGGGACCGGGGAGCTGTTTTTT. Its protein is CASSTETYGTGELFF.

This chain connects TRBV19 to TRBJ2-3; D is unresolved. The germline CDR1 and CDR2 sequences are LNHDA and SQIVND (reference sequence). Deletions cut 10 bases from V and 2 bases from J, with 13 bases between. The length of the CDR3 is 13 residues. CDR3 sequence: CAMTDSDTDTQYF. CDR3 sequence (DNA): TGTGCCATGACGGATTCCGACACAGATACGCAGTATTTT.